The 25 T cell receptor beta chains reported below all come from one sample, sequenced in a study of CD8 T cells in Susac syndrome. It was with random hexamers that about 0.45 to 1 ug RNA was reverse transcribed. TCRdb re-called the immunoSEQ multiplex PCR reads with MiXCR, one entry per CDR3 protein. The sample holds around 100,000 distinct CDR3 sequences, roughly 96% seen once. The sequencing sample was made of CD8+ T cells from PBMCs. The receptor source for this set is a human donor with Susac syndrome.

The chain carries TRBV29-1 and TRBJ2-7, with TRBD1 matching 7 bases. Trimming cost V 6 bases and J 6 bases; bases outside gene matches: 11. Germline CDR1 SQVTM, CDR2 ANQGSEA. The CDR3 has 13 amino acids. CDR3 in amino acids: CSVPLDRAGEQYF. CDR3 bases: TGCAGCGTCCCTCTTGACAGGGCAGGCGAGCAGTACTTC.

The CDR3 loop reads CASSYRLGANVLTF. The CDR3 region has the DNA TGTGCCAGCAGCTACCGACTCGGGGCCAACGTCCTGACTTTC. The chain couples TRBV5-6 to TRBJ2-6; D remains ambiguous. Germline V gene data show CDR1 as SGHDT and CDR2 as YYEEEE. V lost 3 bases to trimming and J lost 4 bases, with 8 bases between them. This CDR3 spans 14 amino acids.

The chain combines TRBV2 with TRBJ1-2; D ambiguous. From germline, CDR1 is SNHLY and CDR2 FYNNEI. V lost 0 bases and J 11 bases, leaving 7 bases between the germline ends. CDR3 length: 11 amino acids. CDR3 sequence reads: CASSEARPYTF. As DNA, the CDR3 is TGTGCCAGCAGTGAAGCGCGACCTTACACCTTC. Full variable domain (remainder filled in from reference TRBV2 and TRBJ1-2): EPEVTQTPSHQVTQMGQEVILRCVPISNHLYFYWYRQILGQKVEFLVSFYNNEISEKSEIFDDQFSVERPDGSNFTLKIRSTKLEDSAMYFCASSEARPYTFGSGTRLTVV.

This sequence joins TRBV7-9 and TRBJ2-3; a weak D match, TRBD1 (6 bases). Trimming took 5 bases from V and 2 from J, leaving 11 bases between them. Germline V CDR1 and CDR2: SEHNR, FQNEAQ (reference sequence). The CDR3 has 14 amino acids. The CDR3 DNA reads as TGTGCCAGCAGCCCAAGGGACAACACAGATACGCAGTATTTT. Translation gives CASSPRDNTDTQYF.

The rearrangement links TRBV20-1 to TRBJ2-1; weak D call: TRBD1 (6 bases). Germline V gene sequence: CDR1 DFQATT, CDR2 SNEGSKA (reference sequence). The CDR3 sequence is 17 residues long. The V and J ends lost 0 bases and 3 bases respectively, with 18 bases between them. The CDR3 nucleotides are TGCAGTGCTAGAGATCAGGGGATGGTGAGAGGCTACAATGAGCAGTTCTTC. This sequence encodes CSARDQGMVRGYNEQFF.

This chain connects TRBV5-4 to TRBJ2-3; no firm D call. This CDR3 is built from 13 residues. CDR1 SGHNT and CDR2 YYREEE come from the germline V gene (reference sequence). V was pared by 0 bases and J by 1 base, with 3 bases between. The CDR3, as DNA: TGTGCCAGCAGCTTGGAGGGCACAGATACGCAGTATTTT. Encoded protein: CASSLEGTDTQYF.

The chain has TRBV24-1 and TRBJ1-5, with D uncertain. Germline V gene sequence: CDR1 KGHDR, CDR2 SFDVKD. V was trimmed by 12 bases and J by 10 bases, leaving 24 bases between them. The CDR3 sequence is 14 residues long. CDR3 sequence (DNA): TGTGCCGCTCAAGCAGGAGGCCCGGCGGAACCCCAGCATTTT. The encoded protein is CAAQAGGPAEPQHF.

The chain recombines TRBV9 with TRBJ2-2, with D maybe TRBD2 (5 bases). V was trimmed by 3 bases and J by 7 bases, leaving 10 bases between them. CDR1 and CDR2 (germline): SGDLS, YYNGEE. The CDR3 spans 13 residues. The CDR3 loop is CASSAPEGGELFF. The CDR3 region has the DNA TGTGCCAGCAGCGCCCCTGAGGGCGGGGAGCTGTTTTTT.

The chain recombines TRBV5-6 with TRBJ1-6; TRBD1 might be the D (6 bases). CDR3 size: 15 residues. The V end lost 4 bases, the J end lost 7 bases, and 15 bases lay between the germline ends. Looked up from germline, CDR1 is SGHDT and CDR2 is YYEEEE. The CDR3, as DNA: TGTGCCAGCAGCCCTTATGGACAGATAAATTCACCCCTCCACTTT. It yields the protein CASSPYGQINSPLHF.

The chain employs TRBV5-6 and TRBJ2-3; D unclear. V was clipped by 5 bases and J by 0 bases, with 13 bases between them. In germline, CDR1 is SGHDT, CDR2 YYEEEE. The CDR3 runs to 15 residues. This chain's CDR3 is CASRLTDRSTDTQYF. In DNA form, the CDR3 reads TGTGCCAGCAGGTTGACCGACCGCAGCACAGATACGCAGTATTTT. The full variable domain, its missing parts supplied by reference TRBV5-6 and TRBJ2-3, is DAGVTQSPTHLIKTRGQQVTLRCSPKSGHDTVSWYQQALGQGPQFIFQYYEEEERQRGNFPDRFSGHQFPNYSSELNVNALLLGDSALYLCASRLTDRSTDTQYFGPGTRLTVL.

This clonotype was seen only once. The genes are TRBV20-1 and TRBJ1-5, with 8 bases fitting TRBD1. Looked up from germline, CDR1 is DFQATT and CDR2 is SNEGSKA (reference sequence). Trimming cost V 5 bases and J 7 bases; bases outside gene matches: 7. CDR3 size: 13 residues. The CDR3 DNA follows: TGCAGTGCTTCGGACAGGGAAGGACAGCCCCAGCATTTT. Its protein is CSASDREGQPQHF.

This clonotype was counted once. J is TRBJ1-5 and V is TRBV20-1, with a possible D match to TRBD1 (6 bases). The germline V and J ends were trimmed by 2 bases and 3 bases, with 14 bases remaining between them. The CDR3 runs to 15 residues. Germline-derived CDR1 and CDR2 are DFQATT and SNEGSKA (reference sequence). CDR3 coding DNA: TGCAGTGCTAGAATCACGCAGGGGATCAATCAGCCCCAGCATTTT. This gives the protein CSARITQGINQPQHF.

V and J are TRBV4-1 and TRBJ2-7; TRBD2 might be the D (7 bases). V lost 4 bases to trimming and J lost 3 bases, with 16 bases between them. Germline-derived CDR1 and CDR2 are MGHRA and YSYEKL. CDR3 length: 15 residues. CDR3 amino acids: CASSPGAGQVYEQYF. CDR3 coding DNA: TGCGCCAGCAGCCCGGGAGCGGGACAAGTCTACGAGCAGTACTTC.

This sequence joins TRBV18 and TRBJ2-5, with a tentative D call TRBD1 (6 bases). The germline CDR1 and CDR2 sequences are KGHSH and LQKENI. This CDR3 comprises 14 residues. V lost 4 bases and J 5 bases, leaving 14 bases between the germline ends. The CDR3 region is CASSLVWGHETQYF. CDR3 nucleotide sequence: TGTGCCAGCTCACTAGTCTGGGGGCACGAGACCCAGTACTTC.

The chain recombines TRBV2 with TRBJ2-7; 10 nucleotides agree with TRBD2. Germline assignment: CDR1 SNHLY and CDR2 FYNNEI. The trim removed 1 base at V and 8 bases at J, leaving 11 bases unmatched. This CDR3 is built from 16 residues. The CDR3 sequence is CASSEGWASGRLKQYF. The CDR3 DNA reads TGTGCCAGCAGTGAAGGGTGGGCTAGCGGGAGATTGAAGCAGTACTTC.

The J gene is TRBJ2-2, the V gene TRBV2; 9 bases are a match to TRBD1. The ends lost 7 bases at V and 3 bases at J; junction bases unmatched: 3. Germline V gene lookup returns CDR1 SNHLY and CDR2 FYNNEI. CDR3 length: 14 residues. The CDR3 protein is CASIDRGYTGELFF. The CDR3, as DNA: TGTGCCAGCATCGACAGGGGGTACACCGGGGAGCTGTTTTTT.

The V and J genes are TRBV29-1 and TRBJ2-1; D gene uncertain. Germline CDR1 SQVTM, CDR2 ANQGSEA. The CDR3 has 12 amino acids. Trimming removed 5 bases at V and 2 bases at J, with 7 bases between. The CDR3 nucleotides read TGCAGCGTTCTAGTTGCCTACAATGAGCAGTTCTTC. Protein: CSVLVAYNEQFF.

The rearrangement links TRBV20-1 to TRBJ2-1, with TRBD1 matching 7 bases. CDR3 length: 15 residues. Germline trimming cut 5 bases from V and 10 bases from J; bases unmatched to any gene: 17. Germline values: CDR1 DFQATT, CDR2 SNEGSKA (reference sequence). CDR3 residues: CSAAEGDSRVGEQFF. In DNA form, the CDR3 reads TGCAGTGCTGCTGAGGGGGACAGTCGGGTGGGAGAGCAGTTCTTC.

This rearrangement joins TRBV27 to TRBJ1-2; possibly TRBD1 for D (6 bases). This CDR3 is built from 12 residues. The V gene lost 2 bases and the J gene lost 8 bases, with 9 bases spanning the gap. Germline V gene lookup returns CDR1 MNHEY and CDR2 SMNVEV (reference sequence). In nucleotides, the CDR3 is TGTGCCAGCAGTTTAGTTGGGGGCGGCTACACCTTC. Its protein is CASSLVGGGYTF.

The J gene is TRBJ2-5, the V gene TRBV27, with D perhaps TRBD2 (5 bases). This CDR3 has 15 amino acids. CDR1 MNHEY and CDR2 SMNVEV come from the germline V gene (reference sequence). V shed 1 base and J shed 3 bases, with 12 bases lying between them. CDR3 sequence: CASSLWASEEETQYF. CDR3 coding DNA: TGTGCCAGCAGTTTATGGGCGTCGGAGGAAGAGACCCAGTACTTC.

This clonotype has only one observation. CDR3 in amino acids: CSAKGLEGEATQYF. The DNA for the CDR3 is TGCAGTGCTAAGGGACTAGAGGGTGAGGCTACGCAGTATTTT. V usage is TRBV20-1 and J usage is TRBJ2-3; 8 nucleotides line up with TRBD2. The CDR3 contains 14 residues. After removal of 4 bases from V and 8 bases from J, the junction contained 11 bases not matched to a gene. CDR1 is DFQATT and CDR2 is SNEGSKA in the germline V gene (reference sequence).

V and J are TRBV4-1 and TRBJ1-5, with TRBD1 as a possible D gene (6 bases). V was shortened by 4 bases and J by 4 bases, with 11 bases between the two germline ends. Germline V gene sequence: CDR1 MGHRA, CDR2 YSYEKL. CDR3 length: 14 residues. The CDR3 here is CASSPDRPNQPQHF. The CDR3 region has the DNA TGCGCCAGCAGCCCGGACAGACCAAATCAGCCCCAGCATTTT.

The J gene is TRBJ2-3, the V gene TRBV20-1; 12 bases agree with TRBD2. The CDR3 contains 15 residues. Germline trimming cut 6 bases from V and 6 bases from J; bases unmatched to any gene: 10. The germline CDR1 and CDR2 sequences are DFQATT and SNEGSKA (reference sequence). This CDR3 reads CSAVSPGTSGDTQYF. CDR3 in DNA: TGCAGTGCGGTCTCCCCCGGGACTAGCGGGGATACGCAGTATTTT.

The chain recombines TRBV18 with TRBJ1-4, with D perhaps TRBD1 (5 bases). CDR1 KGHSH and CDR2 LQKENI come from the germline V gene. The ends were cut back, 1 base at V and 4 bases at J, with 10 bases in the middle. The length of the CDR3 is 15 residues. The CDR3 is CASSPRGSVNEKLFF. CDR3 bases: TGTGCCAGCTCACCACGGGGGTCCGTTAATGAAAAACTGTTTTTT.

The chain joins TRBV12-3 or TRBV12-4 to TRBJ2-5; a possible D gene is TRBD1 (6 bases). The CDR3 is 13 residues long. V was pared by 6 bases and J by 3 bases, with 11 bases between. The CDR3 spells CASSRGTKETQYF. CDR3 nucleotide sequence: TGTGCCAGCAGCCGAGGGACAAAAGAGACCCAGTACTTC.